The 2 T cell receptor beta chains below come from one sample, sequenced in a study of shared clonotypes between healthy human individuals (dated by TCRdb to between 2020 and 2021). Library preparation employed the immunoSEQ multiplex PCR assay. TCRdb obtained this table from immuneACCESS and retained in-frame rearrangements with V and J assigned. These tables miss some clones; where compared with another copy, unresolved V genes account for less than half of the shortfall, and the remainder is unexplained. This sample holds millions of clones; about 92% were observed only once. More than 0.12% of the sample rests with the top ten. Specimen: naive CD4+ T cells sorted from blood. In light of the paper, this sample's cell subset or site label describes: CD45RA+ positively selected. The receptor source for this set is a man younger than 30 in good health.

The chain is built from TRBV6-6 and TRBJ2-7, with D perhaps matching TRBD2 (6 bases). This CDR3 has 12 amino acids. V was shortened by 8 bases and J by 0 bases, with 8 bases between the two germline ends. Looked up from germline, CDR1 is MNHNY and CDR2 is SVGAGI (reference sequence). CDR3 sequence: CASGGSSYEQYF. CDR3 DNA: TGTGCCAGCGGGGGGAGCTCCTACGAGCAGTACTTC.

The chain combines TRBV5-1 with TRBJ2-3; TRBD2 matches at 14 bases. CDR1 and CDR2 from the germline V gene are SGHRS and YFSETQ. The junction had 5 bases not matched to a gene; V was cut back by 5 bases and J by 0 bases. The length of the CDR3 is 17 residues. CDR3 DNA: TGCGCCAGCAGGGGACTAGCGGGAGTCGGAAGCACAGATACGCAGTATTTT. It specifies CASRGLAGVGSTDTQYF.